This T cell receptor beta chain was captured by sequencing in a study of T cell changes during pregnancy in multiple sclerosis. Per the germline V gene, CDR1 is GTSNPN and CDR2 is SVGIG (reference sequence). There are 16 residues in the CDR3. Between the trimmed V and J ends, which lost 0 bases and 0 bases, there was a span of 9 bases. The table came from immunoSEQ multiplex PCR; TCRdb's copy has only in-frame clones and leaves some out. In the table there are some 60,000 clones, about 92% of which are singletons. V gene TRBV30 combines with J gene TRBJ1-6; D is unresolved. Sample: peripheral blood, taken in the first trimester of pregnancy. The TCR comes from a female donor in good health, enrolled as a control in a pregnancy study. This CDR3 reads CAWSVLVSSYNSPLHF. The CDR3 coding sequence is TGTGCCTGGAGTGTACTAGTTAGCTCCTATAATTCACCCCTCCACTTT.